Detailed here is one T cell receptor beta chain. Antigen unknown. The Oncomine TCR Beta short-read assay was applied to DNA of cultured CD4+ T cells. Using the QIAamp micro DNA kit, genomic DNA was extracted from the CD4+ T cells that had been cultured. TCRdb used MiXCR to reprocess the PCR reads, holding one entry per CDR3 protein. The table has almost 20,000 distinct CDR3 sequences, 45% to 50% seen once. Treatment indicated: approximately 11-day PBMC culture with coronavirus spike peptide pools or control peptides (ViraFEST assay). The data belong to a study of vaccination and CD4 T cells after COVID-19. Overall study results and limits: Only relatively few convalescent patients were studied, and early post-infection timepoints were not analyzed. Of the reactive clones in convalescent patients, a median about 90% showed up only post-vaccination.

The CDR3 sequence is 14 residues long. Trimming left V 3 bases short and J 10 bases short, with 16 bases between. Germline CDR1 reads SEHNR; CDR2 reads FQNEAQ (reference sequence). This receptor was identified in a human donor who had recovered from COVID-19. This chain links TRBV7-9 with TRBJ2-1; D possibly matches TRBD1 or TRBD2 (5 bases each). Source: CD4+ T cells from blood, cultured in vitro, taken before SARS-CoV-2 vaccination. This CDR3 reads CASSFLQGRGEQFF. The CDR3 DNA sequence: TGTGCCAGCAGCTTCCTCCAGGGTAGAGGGGAGCAGTTCTTC.